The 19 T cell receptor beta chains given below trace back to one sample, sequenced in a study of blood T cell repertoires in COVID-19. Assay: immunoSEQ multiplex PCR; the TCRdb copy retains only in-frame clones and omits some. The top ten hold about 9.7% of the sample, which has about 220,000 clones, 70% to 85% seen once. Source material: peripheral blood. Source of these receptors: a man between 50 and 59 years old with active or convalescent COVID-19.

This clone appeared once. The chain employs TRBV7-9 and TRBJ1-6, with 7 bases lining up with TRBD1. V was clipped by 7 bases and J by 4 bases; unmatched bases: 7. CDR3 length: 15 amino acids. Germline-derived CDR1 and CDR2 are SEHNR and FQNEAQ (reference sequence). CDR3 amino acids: CASTKGQTYNSPLHF. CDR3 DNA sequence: TGTGCCAGCACCAAGGGACAGACATATAATTCACCCCTCCACTTT.

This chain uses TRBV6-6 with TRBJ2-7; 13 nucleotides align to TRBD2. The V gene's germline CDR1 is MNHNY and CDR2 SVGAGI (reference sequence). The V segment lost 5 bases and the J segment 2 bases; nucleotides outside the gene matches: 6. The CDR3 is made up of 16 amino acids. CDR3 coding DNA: TGTGCCAGCAGTCCCGGACTAGCGGGGGCCCCCTACGAGCAGTACGTC. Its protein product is CASSPGLAGAPYEQYV.

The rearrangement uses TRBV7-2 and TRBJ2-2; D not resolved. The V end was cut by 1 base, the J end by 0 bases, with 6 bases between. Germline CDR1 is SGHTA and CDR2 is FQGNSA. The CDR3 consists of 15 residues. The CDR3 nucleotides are TGTGCCAGCAGCTTAGGTCAAACGAACACCGGGGAGCTGTTTTTT. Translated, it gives CASSLGQTNTGELFF.

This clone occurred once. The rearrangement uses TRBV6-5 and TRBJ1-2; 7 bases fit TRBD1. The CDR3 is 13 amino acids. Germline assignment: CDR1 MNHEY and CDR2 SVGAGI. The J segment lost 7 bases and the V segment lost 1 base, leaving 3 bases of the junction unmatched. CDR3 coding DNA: TGTGCCAGCAGTTACTGGACAGGTGGTGGCTACACCTTC. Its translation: CASSYWTGGGYTF.

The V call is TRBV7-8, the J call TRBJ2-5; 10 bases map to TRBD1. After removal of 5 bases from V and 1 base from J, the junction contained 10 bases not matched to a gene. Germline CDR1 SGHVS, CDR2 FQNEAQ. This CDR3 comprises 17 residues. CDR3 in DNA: TGTGCCAGCAGCCACCGGGGGACAGGGGCGTTCCAAGAGACCCAGTACTTC. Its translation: CASSHRGTGAFQETQYF.

The DNA of the CDR3 is TGCGCCAGCGTCAGCGGGGGAGGTAGCGGGTACCAAGAGACCCAGTACTTC. It translates to CASVSGGGSGYQETQYF. The chain joins TRBV5-1 to TRBJ2-5; TRBD2 aligns across 8 bases. Germline-derived CDR1 and CDR2 are SGHRS and YFSETQ. This CDR3 spans 17 amino acids. The J segment lost 0 bases and the V segment lost 7 bases, leaving 14 bases of the junction unmatched.

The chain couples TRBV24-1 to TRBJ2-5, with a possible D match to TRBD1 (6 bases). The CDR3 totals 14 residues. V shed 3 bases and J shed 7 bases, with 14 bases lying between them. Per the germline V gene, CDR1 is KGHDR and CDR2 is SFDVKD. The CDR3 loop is CATSDQGRGRTQYF. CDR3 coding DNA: TGTGCCACCAGTGATCAGGGGCGAGGAAGGACCCAGTACTTC.

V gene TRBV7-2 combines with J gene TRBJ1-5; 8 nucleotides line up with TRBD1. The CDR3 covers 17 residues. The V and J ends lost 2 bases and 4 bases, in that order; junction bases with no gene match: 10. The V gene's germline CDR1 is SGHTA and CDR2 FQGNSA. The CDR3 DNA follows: TGTGCCAGCAGCTTAAGCACAGGGGGATTTGGGAATCAGCCCCAGCATTTT. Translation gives CASSLSTGGFGNQPQHF.

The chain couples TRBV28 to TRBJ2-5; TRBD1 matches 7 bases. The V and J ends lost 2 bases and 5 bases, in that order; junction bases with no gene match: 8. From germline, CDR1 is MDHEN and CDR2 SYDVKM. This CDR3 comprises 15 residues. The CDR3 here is CASSLIGPRGETQYF. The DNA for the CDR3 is TGTGCCAGCAGTTTAATCGGCCCCAGGGGGGAGACCCAGTACTTC.

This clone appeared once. CDR3 sequence (DNA): TGTGCCAGCAGCTACGACAGAGATTCACCCCTCCACTTT. It specifies CASSYDRDSPLHF. The chain carries TRBV7-2 and TRBJ1-6, with D perhaps matching TRBD1 (5 bases). CDR1 SGHTA and CDR2 FQGNSA come from the germline V gene. The CDR3 extends over 13 amino acids. The V end lost 4 bases, the J end lost 8 bases, and 9 bases lay between the germline ends.

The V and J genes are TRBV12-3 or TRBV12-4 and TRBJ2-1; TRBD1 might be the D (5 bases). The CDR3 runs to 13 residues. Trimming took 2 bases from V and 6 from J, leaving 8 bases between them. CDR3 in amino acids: CASSLFQGNEQFF. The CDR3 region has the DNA TGTGCCAGCAGTTTATTCCAGGGCAATGAGCAGTTCTTC.

The chain's CDR3 is CASSGMRGPETQYF. The CDR3 DNA is TGTGCCAGCAGCGGGATGAGGGGGCCAGAGACCCAGTACTTC. This chain joins TRBV5-8 and TRBJ2-5, with 7 nucleotides matching TRBD1. After removal of 4 bases from V and 4 bases from J, the junction contained 7 bases not matched to a gene. This CDR3 has 14 amino acids. Germline loops: CDR1 SGHTS, CDR2 YDEGEE.

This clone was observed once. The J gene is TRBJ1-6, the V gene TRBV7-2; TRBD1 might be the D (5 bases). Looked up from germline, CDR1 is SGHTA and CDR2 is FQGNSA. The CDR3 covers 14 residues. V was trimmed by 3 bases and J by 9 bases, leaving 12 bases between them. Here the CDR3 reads CASSFTGSRSPLHF. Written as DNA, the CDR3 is TGTGCCAGCAGCTTTACAGGTTCGCGTTCACCCCTCCACTTT.

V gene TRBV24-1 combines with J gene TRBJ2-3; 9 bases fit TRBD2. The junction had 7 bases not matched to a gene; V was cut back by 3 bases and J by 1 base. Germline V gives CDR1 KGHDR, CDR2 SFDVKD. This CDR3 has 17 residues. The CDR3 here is CATSDRASGIRTDTQYF. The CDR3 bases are TGTGCCACCAGTGATAGGGCTAGCGGGATACGCACAGATACGCAGTATTTT.

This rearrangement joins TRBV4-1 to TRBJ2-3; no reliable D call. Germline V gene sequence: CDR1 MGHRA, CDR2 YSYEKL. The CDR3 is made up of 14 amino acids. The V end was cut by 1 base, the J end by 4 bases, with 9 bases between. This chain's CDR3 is CASSQAPRSDTQYF. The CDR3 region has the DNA TGCGCCAGCAGCCAAGCTCCTAGGTCAGATACGCAGTATTTT.

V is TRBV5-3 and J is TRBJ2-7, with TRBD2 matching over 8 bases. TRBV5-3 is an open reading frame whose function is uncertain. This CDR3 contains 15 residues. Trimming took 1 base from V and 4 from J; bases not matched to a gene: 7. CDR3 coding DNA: TGTGCCAGAAGCTTGAATCCGGGGGGGTCATACGAGCAGTACGTC. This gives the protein CARSLNPGGSYEQYV.

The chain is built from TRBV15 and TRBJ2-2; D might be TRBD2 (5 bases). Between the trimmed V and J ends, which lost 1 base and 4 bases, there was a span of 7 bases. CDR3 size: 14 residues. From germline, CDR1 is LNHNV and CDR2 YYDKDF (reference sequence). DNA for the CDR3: TGTGCCACCAGCAGAGCCGGAGGCACCGGGGAGCTGTTTTTT. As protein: CATSRAGGTGELFF. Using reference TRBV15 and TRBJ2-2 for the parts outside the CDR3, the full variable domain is DAMVIQNPRYQVTQFGKPVTLSCSQTLNHNVMYWYQQKSSQAPKLLFHYYDKDFNNEADTPDNFQSRRPNTSFCFLDIRSPGLGDTAMYLCATSRAGGTGELFFGEGSRLTVL.

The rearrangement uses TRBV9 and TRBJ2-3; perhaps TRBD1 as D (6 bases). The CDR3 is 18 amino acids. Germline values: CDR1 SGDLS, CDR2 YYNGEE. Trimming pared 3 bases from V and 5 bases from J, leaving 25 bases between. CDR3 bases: TGTGCCAGCAGCGGAGACCGCAGGTGGGGGCGCCAGGTAGATACGCAGTATTTT. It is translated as CASSGDRRWGRQVDTQYF.

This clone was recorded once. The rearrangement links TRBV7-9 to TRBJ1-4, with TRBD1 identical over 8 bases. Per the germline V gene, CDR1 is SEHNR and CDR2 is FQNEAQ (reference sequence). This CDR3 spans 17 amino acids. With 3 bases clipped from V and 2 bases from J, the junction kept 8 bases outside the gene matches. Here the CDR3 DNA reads TGTGCCAGCAGCTTTCGGGCAGGGGGCAGCACTAATGAAAAACTGTTTTTT. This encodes CASSFRAGGSTNEKLFF.